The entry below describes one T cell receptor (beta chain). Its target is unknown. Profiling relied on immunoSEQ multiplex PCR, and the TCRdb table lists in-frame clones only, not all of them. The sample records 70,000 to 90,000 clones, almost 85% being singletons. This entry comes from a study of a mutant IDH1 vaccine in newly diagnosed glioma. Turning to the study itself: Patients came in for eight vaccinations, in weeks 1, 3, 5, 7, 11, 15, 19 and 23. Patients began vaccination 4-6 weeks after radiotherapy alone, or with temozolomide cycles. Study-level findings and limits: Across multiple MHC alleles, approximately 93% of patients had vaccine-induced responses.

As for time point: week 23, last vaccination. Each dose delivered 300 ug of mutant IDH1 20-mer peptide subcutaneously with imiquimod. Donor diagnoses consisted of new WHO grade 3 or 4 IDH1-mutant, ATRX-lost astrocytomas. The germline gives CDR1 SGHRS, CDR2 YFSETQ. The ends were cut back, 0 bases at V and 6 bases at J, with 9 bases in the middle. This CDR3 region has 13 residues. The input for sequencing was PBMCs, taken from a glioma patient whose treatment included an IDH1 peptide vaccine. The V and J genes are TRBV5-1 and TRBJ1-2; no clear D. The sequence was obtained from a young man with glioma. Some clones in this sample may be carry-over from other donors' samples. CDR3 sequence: CASSLALDDGYTF. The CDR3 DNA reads TGCGCCAGCAGCTTGGCCCTAGACGATGGCTACACCTTC.